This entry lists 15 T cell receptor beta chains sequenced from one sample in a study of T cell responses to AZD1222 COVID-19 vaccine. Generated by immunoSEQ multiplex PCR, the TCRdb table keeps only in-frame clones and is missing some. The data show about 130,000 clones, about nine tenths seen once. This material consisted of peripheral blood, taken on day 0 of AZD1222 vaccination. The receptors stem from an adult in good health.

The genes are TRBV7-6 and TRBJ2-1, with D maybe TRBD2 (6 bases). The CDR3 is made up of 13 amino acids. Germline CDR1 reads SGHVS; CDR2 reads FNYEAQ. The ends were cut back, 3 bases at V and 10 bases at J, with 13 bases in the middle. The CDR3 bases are TGTGCCAGCAGCTTGACGGGACTTTCCGAGCAGTTCTTC. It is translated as CASSLTGLSEQFF.

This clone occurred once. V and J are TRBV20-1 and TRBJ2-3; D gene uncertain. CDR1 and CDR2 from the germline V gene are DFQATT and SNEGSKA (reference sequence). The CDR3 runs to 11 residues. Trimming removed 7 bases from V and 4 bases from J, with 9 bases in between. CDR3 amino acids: CSERYADTQYF. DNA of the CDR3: TGCAGTGAACGATATGCAGATACGCAGTATTTT.

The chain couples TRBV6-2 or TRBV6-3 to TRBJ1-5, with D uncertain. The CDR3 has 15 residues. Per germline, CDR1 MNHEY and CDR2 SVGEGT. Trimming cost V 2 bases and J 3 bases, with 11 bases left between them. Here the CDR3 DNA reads TGTGCCAGCAGTTACGAAGGGCTGAACAATCAGCCCCAGCATTTT. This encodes CASSYEGLNNQPQHF.

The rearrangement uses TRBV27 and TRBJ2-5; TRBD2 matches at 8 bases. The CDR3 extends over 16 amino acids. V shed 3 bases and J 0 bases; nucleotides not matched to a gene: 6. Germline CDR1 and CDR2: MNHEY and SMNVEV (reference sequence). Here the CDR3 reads CASSLRTSGNQETQYF. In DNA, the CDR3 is TGTGCCAGCAGTTTGAGAACTAGCGGAAACCAAGAGACCCAGTACTTC.

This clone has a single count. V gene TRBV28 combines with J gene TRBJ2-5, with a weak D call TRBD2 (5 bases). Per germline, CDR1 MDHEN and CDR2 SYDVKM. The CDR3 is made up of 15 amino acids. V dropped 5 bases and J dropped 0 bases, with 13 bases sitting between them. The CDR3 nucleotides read TGTGCCAGCAGTGCCCCACCGGGGTACCAAGAGACCCAGTACTTC. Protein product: CASSAPPGYQETQYF.

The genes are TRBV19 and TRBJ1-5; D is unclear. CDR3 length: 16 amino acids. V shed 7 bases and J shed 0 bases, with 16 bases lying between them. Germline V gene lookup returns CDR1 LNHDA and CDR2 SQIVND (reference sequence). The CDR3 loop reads CASTIHEGLSNQPQHF. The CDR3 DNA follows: TGTGCCAGTACCATCCACGAGGGCCTTAGCAATCAGCCCCAGCATTTT.

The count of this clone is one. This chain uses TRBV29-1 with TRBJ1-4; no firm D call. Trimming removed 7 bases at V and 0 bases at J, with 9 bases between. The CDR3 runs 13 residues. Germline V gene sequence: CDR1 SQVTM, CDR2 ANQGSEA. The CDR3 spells CSAGIATNEKLFF. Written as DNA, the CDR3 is TGCAGCGCTGGGATTGCAACTAATGAAAAACTGTTTTTT. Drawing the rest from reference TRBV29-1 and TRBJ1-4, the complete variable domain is SAVISQKPSRDICQRGTSLTIQCQVDSQVTMMFWYRQQPGQSLTLIATANQGSEATYESGFVIDKFPISRPNLTFSTLTVSNMSPEDSSIYLCSAGIATNEKLFFGSGTQLSVL.

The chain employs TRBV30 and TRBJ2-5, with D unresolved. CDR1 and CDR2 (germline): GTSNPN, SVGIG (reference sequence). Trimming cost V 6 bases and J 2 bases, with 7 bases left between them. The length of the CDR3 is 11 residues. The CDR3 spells CACRPQETQYF. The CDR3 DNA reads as TGTGCCTGCCGGCCACAAGAGACCCAGTACTTC.

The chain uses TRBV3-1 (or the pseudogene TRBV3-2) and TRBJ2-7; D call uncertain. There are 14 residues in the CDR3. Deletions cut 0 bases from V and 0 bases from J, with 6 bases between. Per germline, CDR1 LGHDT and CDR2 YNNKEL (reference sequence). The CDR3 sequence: CASSQDTSSYEQYF. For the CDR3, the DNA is TGTGCCAGCAGCCAAGATACCAGCTCCTACGAGCAGTACTTC.

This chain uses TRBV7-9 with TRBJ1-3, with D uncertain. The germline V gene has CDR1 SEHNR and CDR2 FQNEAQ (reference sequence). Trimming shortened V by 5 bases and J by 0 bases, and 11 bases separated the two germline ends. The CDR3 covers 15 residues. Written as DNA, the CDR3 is TGTGCCAGCAGCCCGGGGTCCAACTCTGGAAACACCATATATTTT. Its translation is CASSPGSNSGNTIYF.

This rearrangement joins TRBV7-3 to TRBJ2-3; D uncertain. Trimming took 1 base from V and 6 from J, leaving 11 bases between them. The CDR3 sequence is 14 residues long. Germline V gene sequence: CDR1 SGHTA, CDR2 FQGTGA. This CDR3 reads CASSLSPELDTQYF. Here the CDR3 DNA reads TGTGCCAGCAGCTTAAGCCCCGAGTTGGATACGCAGTATTTT. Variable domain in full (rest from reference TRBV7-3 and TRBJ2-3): GAGVSQTPSNKVTEKGKYVELRCDPISGHTALYWYRQSLGQGPEFLIYFQGTGAADDSGLPNDRFFAVRPEGSVSTLKIQRTERGDSAVYLCASSLSPELDTQYFGPGTRLTVL.

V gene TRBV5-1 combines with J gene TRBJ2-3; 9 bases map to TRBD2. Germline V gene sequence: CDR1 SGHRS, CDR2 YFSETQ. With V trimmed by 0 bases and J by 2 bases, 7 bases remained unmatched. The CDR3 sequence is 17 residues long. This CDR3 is CASSLAGLAGSTDTQYF. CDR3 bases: TGCGCCAGCAGCTTGGCCGGGCTAGCGGGGTCCACAGATACGCAGTATTTT.

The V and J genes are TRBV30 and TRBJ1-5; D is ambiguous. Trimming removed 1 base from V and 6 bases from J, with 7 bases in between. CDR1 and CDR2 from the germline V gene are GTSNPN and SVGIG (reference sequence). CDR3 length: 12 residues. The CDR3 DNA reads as TGTGCCTGGAGTGAGCTGGGTCAGCCCCAGCATTTT. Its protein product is CAWSELGQPQHF.

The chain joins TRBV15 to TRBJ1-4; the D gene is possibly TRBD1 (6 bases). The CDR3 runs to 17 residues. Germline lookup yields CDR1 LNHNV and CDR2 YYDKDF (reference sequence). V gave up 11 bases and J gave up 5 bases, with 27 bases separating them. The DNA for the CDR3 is TGTGCCCCTAAAGCGGGGGGCGTTTATTTCAGGAATGAAAAACTGTTTTTT. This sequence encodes CAPKAGGVYFRNEKLFF.

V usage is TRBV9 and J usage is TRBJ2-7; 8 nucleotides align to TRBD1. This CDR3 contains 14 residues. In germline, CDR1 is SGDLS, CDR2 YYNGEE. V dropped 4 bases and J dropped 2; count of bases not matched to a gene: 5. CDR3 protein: CASSLGQGTYEQYF. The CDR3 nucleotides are TGTGCCAGCAGCCTTGGACAGGGTACCTACGAGCAGTACTTC.